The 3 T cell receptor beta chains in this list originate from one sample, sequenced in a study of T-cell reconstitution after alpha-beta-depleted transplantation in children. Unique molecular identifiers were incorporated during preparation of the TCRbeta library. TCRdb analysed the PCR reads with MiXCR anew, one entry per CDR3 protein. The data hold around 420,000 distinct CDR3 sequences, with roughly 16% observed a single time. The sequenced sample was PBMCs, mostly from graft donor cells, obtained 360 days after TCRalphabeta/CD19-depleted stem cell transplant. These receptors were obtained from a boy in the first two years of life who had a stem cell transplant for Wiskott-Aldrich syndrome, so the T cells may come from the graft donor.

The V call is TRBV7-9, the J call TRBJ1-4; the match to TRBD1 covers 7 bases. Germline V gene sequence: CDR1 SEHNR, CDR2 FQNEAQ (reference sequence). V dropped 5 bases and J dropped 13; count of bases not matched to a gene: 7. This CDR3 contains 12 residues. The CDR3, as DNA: TGTGCCAGCAGCCCTAAAGACAGGGCACTGTTTTTT. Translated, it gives CASSPKDRALFF.

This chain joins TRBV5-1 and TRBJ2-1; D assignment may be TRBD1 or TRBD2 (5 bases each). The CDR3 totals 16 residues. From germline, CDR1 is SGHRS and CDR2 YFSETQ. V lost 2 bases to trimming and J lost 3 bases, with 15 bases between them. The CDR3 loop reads CASSFLALGVYNEQFF. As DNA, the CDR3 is TGCGCCAGCAGCTTTTTGGCTTTGGGGGTCTACAATGAGCAGTTCTTC.

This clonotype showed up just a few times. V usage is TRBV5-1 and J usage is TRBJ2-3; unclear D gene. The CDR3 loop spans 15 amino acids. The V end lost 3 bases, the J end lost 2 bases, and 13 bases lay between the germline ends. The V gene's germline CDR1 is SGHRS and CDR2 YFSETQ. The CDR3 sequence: CASSSRVPFTDTQYF. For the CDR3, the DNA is TGCGCCAGCAGCTCCCGGGTCCCATTCACAGATACGCAGTATTTT.